The present entry profiles one TCR beta chain with its context. The antigen remains unidentified. The data belong to a study of T cell responses to AZD1222 COVID-19 vaccine. Study-wide background: Doses given second, at about 4 or about 12 weeks, were pooled. Study results and limitations: Along spike, vaccine-associated CD4 TCRs were found throughout, with dominance at 160-218 and 743-854. The reported proportion of spike-specific TCRs targeting unmutated variant regions was nearly half. It should be noted that donors were predominantly white British and more often female, and clonal diversity was possibly underestimated.

The CDR3 is made up of 16 amino acids. The V gene's germline CDR1 is SGHNT and CDR2 YYREEE (reference sequence). Trimming took off 0 bases at V and 2 bases at J, with 13 bases between the two ends. Produced via immunoSEQ multiplex PCR; TCRdb's table is partial and in-frame only. The sample has 80,000 to 90,000 clones; roughly 94% are singletons. This chain uses TRBV5-4 with TRBJ2-3, with D possibly matching TRBD2 (6 bases). The receptor was derived from an adult in good health. The sequencing here drew on peripheral blood, taken on day 0 of AZD1222 vaccination. This chain's CDR3 is CASSLGRDPLTDTQYF. The CDR3 DNA reads as TGTGCCAGCAGCTTGGGGAGGGATCCCCTCACAGATACGCAGTATTTT. The variable domain in full, with the rest retrieved from reference TRBV5-4 and TRBJ2-3, is ETGVTQSPTHLIKTRGQQVTLRCSSQSGHNTVSWYQQALGQGPQFIFQYYREEENGRGNFPPRFSGLQFPNYSSELNVNALELDDSALYLCASSLGRDPLTDTQYFGPGTRLTVL.